Listed below are T cell receptor beta chains from one sample, sequenced in a study of T cells in Graves' hyperthyroidism and ophthalmopathy. TCRdb itself ran the multiplex PCR reads through MiXCR, one entry per CDR3 protein. In the table there are 300,000 to 450,000 distinct CDR3 sequences, approximately 18% of which are singletons. The specimen was blood. All receptors come from a young man with Graves' ophthalmopathy. The CDR3 runs from the conserved cysteine through the conserved F or W. The D gene is left open where the match is weak. Clone size is shown for a subset of rows, as once, few, many or a class of expanded clone.

TRBJ2-7 | many | . | TRBV3-1 | TGTGCCAGCAGTCCAGGACAGCTAGAAACCTACGAGCAGTACTTC | CASSPGQLETYEQYF
TRBJ2-7 | few | . | TRBV19 | TGTGCCAGTAGTATCGACGGCTACGAGCAGTACTTC | CASSIDGYEQYF
TRBJ2-6 | many | . | TRBV11-2 | TGTGCCAGCAGCTTCCTCTCTGGGGCCAACGTCCTGACTTTC | CASSFLSGANVLTF
TRBJ1-3 | . | TRBD1 | TRBV18 | TGTGCCAGCTCACGGGACAGCCTCCACTCTGGAAACACCATATATTTT | CASSRDSLHSGNTIYF
TRBJ1-2 | . | . | TRBV20-1 | TGCAGTGCTAGAGACACCTCGGGTCCGGAAGGTGTGAGAGGCTACACCTTC | CSARDTSGPEGVRGYTF
TRBJ2-3 | few | TRBD2 | TRBV6-1 | TGTGCCAGCAGGGAACTAGCGGGGGGTTTCACAGATACGCAGTATTTT | CASRELAGGFTDTQYF
TRBJ2-1 | many | TRBD2 | TRBV24-1 | TGTGCCACCAGTGATACCGGGACTAGCGGGGTAAATGAGCAGTTCTTC | CATSDTGTSGVNEQFF
TRBJ1-5 | many | TRBD1 | TRBV2 | TGTGCCAGCAGGACTGGCCAGGGGGCCCAGCCCCAGCATTTT | CASRTGQGAQPQHF
TRBJ2-1 | . | TRBD2 | TRBV12-3/TRBV12-4 | TGTGCCAGCAGTGGCCGAACTAGCGGGGGGAGATATGAGCAGTTCTTC | CASSGRTSGGRYEQFF
TRBJ2-1 | many | . | TRBV18 | TGTGCCAGCTCACCTTTGGTCCAACCCGACAATGAGCAGTTCTTC | CASSPLVQPDNEQFF
TRBJ2-1 | many | . | TRBV28 | TGTGCCAGCAGTTCGACCGACCGGACGGAAGAATACAATGAGCAGTTCTTC | CASSSTDRTEEYNEQFF
TRBJ1-1 | few | . | TRBV6-1 | TGTGCCAGCAGGGAGACGAACACTGAAGCTTTCTTT | CASRETNTEAFF
TRBJ1-2 | . | TRBD1 | TRBV28 | TGTGCCAGCAGTGGGCGGACAGGGAGAGATGGCTACACCTTC | CASSGRTGRDGYTF